The 23 T cell receptor beta chains below all came from one sample that was sequenced in a study of human T cells and chemical hapten exposure (dated by TCRdb to about 2021). The library was produced with RACE. The reads were generated on a NextSeq 500. TCRdb reprocessing: public reads trimmed at Q25 with fastp, clones called with MiXCR, in-frame beta chains kept. Every entry covers one CDR3 protein and lists the most common genes and DNA from its rows. This sample holds just under 65,000 distinct CDR3 sequences; approximately 10% were observed only once. The ten largest clones capture 2% to 3% of the sample. The time point tag for this specimen amounts to: patch test 3, about 24 weeks after DPC sensitization. In light of the paper, this sample's treatment or condition label describes: therapeutic diphenylcyclopropenone sensitization with weekly scalp DPC. The sample consisted of whole blood, taken in connection with sensitization to the hapten diphenylcyclopropenone (DPC). The receptors originated from a woman aged 25-40 years with alopecia areata. Some clones in this sample may be carry-over from other donors' samples.

The chain employs TRBV18 and TRBJ1-2, with D maybe TRBD1 (5 bases). The CDR3 totals 14 residues. With 4 bases removed from V and 4 bases from J, the gap between germline ends came to 13 bases. The V gene's germline CDR1 is KGHSH and CDR2 LQKENI. CDR3 residues: CASSQGPLTYGYTF. The CDR3, as DNA: TGTGCCAGCTCACAGGGGCCGCTAACCTATGGCTACACCTTC. The whole variable domain, filled in from reference TRBV18 and TRBJ1-2, reads NAGVMQNPRHLVRRRGQEARLRCSPMKGHSHVYWYRQLPEEGLKFMVYLQKENIIDESGMPKERFSAEFPKEGPSILRIQQVVRGDSAAYFCASSQGPLTYGYTFGSGTRLTVV.

This clonotype was counted between two and nine times. This chain connects TRBV6-2 or TRBV6-3 to TRBJ2-2; D not certain. Germline assignment: CDR1 MNHEY and CDR2 SVGEGT. The V gene lost 7 bases and the J gene lost 5 bases, with 17 bases spanning the gap. The CDR3 is 15 amino acids. CDR3 residues: CASNSPGDGTGELFF. The CDR3 DNA is TGTGCCAGCAACTCCCCAGGTGACGGGACCGGGGAGCTGTTTTTT.

The chain carries TRBV29-1 and TRBJ1-1; 7 positions agree with TRBD1. Germline CDR1 is SQVTM and CDR2 is ANQGSEA. After removal of 4 bases from V and 2 bases from J, the junction contained 4 bases not matched to a gene. There are 13 residues in the CDR3. CDR3 in amino acids: CSVVRGLNTEAFF. In DNA form, the CDR3 reads TGCAGCGTTGTAAGGGGGCTTAACACTGAAGCTTTCTTT.

Many counts were recorded for this clonotype. The chain links TRBV27 to TRBJ1-2; maybe TRBD1 (5 bases). CDR3 length: 12 amino acids. Trimming shortened V by 3 bases and J by 7 bases, and 9 bases separated the two germline ends. CDR1 and CDR2 (germline): MNHEY, SMNVEV (reference sequence). CDR3 DNA: TGTGCCAGCAGTTTCGACAGAGCTGGCTACACCTTC. Its protein is CASSFDRAGYTF.

There are a few counts of this clonotype. The chain joins TRBV6-1 to TRBJ1-2; 12 bases fit TRBD1. Germline CDR1 is MNHNS and CDR2 is SASEGT. This CDR3 comprises 17 residues. Unmatched junction bases numbered 11, after V lost 4 bases and J lost 5 bases. CDR3 region: CASSATGTGGRWYGYTF. The CDR3 nucleotides are TGTGCCAGCAGTGCTACCGGGACAGGGGGCAGATGGTATGGCTACACCTTC.

V and J are TRBV5-6 and TRBJ1-6; TRBD1 aligns across 7 bases. This CDR3 is 16 amino acids long. CDR1 SGHDT and CDR2 YYEEEE come from the germline V gene. Trimming removed 3 bases from V and 7 bases from J; junction bases left unmatched: 10. The DNA of the CDR3 is TGTGCCAGCAGCTCCAGATACAGGGGTCCCAATTCACCCCTCCACTTT. This encodes CASSSRYRGPNSPLHF.

The chain joins TRBV29-1 to TRBJ2-3; D not resolved. This CDR3 contains 13 residues. Germline CDR1 SQVTM, CDR2 ANQGSEA. The chain's CDR3 is CSGSELSTDTQYF. The CDR3 DNA reads TGCTCGGGCAGCGAGCTGAGCACAGATACGCAGTATTTT.

In this sample, this clonotype is medium-sized. The genes are TRBV6-2 or TRBV6-3 and TRBJ2-2; 9 nucleotides align to TRBD1. Germline loops: CDR1 MNHEY, CDR2 SVGEGT. The CDR3 runs to 17 residues. Trimming removed 6 bases from V and 2 bases from J; junction bases left unmatched: 10. This CDR3 reads CASSLHRTGANTGELFF. CDR3 DNA: TGTGCCAGCAGCCTCCATCGGACAGGGGCTAACACCGGGGAGCTGTTTTTT.

This clonotype was counted at least ten times. The chain recombines TRBV11-1 with TRBJ1-2, with D maybe TRBD1 (6 bases). V lost 5 bases to trimming and J lost 4 bases, with 11 bases between them. The CDR3 runs 13 residues. Germline CDR1 reads SGHAT; CDR2 reads FQDESV (reference sequence). The DNA of the CDR3 is TGTGCCAGCAGCGCAGGACAGCGCTATGGCTACACCTTC. This codes for CASSAGQRYGYTF.

V usage is TRBV12-3 or TRBV12-4 and J usage is TRBJ2-2; TRBD2 agrees at 8 bases. V dropped 7 bases and J dropped 5; count of bases not matched to a gene: 6. The CDR3 has 14 amino acids. CDR3 DNA sequence: TGTGCCAGCACCGGGACTAGGGGTACCGGGGAGCTGTTTTTT. It specifies CASTGTRGTGELFF.

This clonotype was found many times. V is TRBV5-1 and J is TRBJ2-5, with 9 nucleotides matching TRBD2. With V trimmed by 4 bases and J by 4 bases, 5 bases remained unmatched. Germline V gene data show CDR1 as SGHRS and CDR2 as YFSETQ. The CDR3 runs to 14 residues. The CDR3 nucleotides are TGCGCCAGCAGCAGCGGGGGGCTGGGAGAGACCCAGTACTTC. This translates into CASSSGGLGETQYF.

This chain uses TRBV6-2 or TRBV6-3 with TRBJ2-1; D is undetermined. V shed 7 bases and J shed 7 bases, with 14 bases lying between them. The germline V gene encodes CDR1 MNHEY and CDR2 SVGEGT. There are 13 residues in the CDR3. The CDR3 DNA is TGTGCCAGCAATAGTGATGATTTTAATGAGCAGTTCTTC. This codes for CASNSDDFNEQFF.

This clonotype was detected ten times or more. This chain links TRBV6-2 or TRBV6-3 with TRBJ1-6, with unresolved D. This CDR3 spans 17 amino acids. The V gene's germline CDR1 is MNHEY and CDR2 SVGEGT. The V end lost 0 bases, the J end lost 7 bases, and 16 bases lay between the germline ends. The DNA of the CDR3 is TGTGCCAGCAGTTACTCGAGATTTCGGGGTTTGAATTCACCCCTCCACTTT. It specifies CASSYSRFRGLNSPLHF.

The chain is built from TRBV4-2 and TRBJ2-2; either TRBD1 or TRBD2 may supply D (6 bases each). The CDR3 is made up of 17 amino acids. CDR1 is LGHNA and CDR2 is YNFKEQ in the germline V gene. Trimming left V 1 base short and J 5 bases short, with 17 bases between. The CDR3 loop is CASSQGHRVEGTGELFF. The CDR3 nucleotides are TGTGCCAGCAGCCAAGGTCACAGGGTGGAGGGGACCGGGGAGCTGTTTTTT.

This clonotype showed up just a few times. The V gene is TRBV28, the J gene TRBJ2-1; 9 bases fit TRBD2. Germline CDR1 and CDR2: MDHEN and SYDVKM. CDR3 size: 14 residues. V shed 7 bases, J shed 7 bases, and the junction held 8 bases outside the gene matches. In DNA, the CDR3 is TGTGCCAGCACCCTGAGCGGGGGGAAGAATGAGCAGTTCTTC. It specifies CASTLSGGKNEQFF.

The rearrangement joins TRBV20-1 to TRBJ2-5, with TRBD2 matching 11 bases. The CDR3 contains 15 residues. CDR1 is DFQATT, CDR2 SNEGSKA, per germline (reference sequence). The J segment lost 2 bases and the V segment lost 5 bases, leaving 7 bases of the junction unmatched. The CDR3 protein is CSAHPTSGDQETQYF. The CDR3 DNA follows: TGCAGTGCTCACCCGACTAGCGGGGATCAAGAGACCCAGTACTTC.

This clonotype showed up many times. This chain joins TRBV24-1 and TRBJ2-1; D tentatively reads TRBD1 or TRBD2 (5 bases each). The V end lost 1 base, the J end lost 10 bases, and 16 bases lay between the germline ends. The CDR3 totals 15 residues. CDR1 is KGHDR, CDR2 SFDVKD, per germline. DNA for the CDR3: TGTGCCACCAGTGATTTTTCACTAGGGGTCAAGGAGCAGTTCTTC. Its protein is CATSDFSLGVKEQFF.

The rearrangement joins TRBV5-6 to TRBJ2-1; D possibly corresponds to TRBD2 (6 bases). Germline V gene sequence: CDR1 SGHDT, CDR2 YYEEEE. V lost 4 bases, J lost 0 bases, and 11 bases lay in between. The CDR3 runs 15 residues. The CDR3 here is CASSGGVGSYNEQFF. The CDR3 nucleotides read TGTGCCAGCAGCGGCGGGGTAGGCTCCTACAATGAGCAGTTCTTC.

The table lists this clonotype with many counts. CDR3 residues: CASSPPGDYEQYF. In DNA form, the CDR3 reads TGTGCCAGCTCACCACCGGGGGACTACGAGCAGTACTTC. This chain connects TRBV18 to TRBJ2-7; the D gene could be TRBD1 or TRBD2 (5 bases each). CDR3 length: 13 amino acids. Germline V lookup: CDR1 KGHSH, CDR2 LQKENI. Trimming pared 0 bases from V and 3 bases from J, leaving 6 bases between.

This clonotype was seen at least ten times. The chain combines TRBV28 with TRBJ1-1; 9 bases are shared with TRBD1. The CDR3 is made up of 16 amino acids. CDR1 and CDR2 from the germline V gene are MDHEN and SYDVKM. With 6 bases clipped from V and 2 bases from J, the junction kept 10 bases outside the gene matches. The CDR3 nucleotides are TGTGCCAGCAGGTCACAGGGGGCTGGATTAAACACTGAAGCTTTCTTT. It encodes CASRSQGAGLNTEAFF.

This clonotype has at least ten counts. The chain couples TRBV7-9 to TRBJ2-1, with TRBD2 identical over 12 bases. The CDR3 runs 17 residues. J gave up 1 base and V 5 bases, and 6 bases lay outside the gene matches. Germline lookup yields CDR1 SEHNR and CDR2 FQNEAQ (reference sequence). This CDR3 is CASSRRTSGKSYNEQFF. CDR3 bases: TGTGCCAGCAGCCGACGGACTAGCGGGAAGTCCTACAATGAGCAGTTCTTC. Supplemented by reference TRBV7-9 and TRBJ2-1, the full variable domain reads DTGVSQNPRHKITKRGQNVTFRCDPISEHNRLYWYRQTLGQGPEFLTYFQNEAQLEKSRLLSDRFSAERPKGSFSTLEIQRTEQGDSAMYLCASSRRTSGKSYNEQFFGPGTRLTVL.

There are many counts of this clonotype. The chain uses TRBV5-1 and TRBJ2-1, with TRBD1 as a possible D gene (5 bases). The V and J ends lost 2 bases and 10 bases respectively, with 7 bases between them. Germline V lookup: CDR1 SGHRS, CDR2 YFSETQ. The CDR3 consists of 11 residues. CDR3 loop: CASSFQGEQFF. Here the CDR3 DNA reads TGCGCCAGCAGCTTTCAGGGAGAGCAGTTCTTC. The full variable domain, with the rest looked up from reference TRBV5-1 and TRBJ2-1, is KAGVTQTPRYLIKTRGQQVTLSCSPISGHRSVSWYQQTPGQGLQFLFEYFSETQRNKGNFPGRFSGRQFSNSRSEMNVSTLELGDSALYLCASSFQGEQFFGPGTRLTVL.

This clonotype turned up a few times. The V and J genes are TRBV7-2 and TRBJ2-1; D perhaps matches TRBD1 (5 bases). This CDR3 has 12 amino acids. V was clipped by 5 bases and J by 6 bases, with 8 bases between them. The germline V gene encodes CDR1 SGHTA and CDR2 FQGNSA. As DNA, the CDR3 is TGTGCCAGCAGCCCGCAGGGCAATGAGCAGTTCTTC. It encodes CASSPQGNEQFF.